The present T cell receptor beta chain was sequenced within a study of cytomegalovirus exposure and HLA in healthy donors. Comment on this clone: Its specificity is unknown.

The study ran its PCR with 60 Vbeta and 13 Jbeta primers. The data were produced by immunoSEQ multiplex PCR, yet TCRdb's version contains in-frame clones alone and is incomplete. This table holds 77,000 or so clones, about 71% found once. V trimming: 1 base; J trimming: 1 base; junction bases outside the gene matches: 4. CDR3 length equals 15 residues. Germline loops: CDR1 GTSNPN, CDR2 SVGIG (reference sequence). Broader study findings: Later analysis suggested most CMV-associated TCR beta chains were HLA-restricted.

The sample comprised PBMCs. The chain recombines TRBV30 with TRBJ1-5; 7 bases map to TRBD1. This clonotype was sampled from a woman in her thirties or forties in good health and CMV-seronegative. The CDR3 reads CAWSAGGPSNQPQHF. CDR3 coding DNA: TGTGCCTGGAGTGCAGGGGGGCCAAGCAATCAGCCCCAGCATTTT. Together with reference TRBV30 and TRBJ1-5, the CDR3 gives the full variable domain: SQTIHQWPATLVQPVGSPLSLECTVEGTSNPNLYWYRQAAGRGLQLLFYSVGIGQISSEVPQNLSASRPQDRQFILSSKKLLLSDSGFYLCAWSAGGPSNQPQHFGDGTRLSIL.